The clone carrying this TCR beta chain was observed at least ten times. TCRdb recomputed calls from the 5' RACE reads with MiXCR, one row per CDR3 protein. The sample yields some 150,000 distinct CDR3 sequences, 11% to 15% seen once. This sample was included in a study of T-cell memory formation after mild COVID-19. The CDR3 consists of 11 residues. V was shortened by 2 bases and J by 8 bases, with 6 bases between the two germline ends. The specimen was PBMCs or a T cell subset sorted from them (not recorded which). The sequence came from an adult woman who had mild COVID-19 (a few samples of this study predate the infection). Cell type and time point are not known. The chain combines TRBV12-3 or TRBV12-4 with TRBJ1-1; D is unclear. CDR3 DNA sequence: TGTGCCAGCAGTTTAACGGTAGAAGCTTTCTTT. Translated: CASSLTVEAFF.